The 20 T cell receptor beta chains below were found in one sample sequenced in a study of shared clonotypes between healthy human individuals (dated by TCRdb to 2019 to 2021). Receptor libraries were prepared by the immunoSEQ multiplex PCR assay. Entries here come from immuneACCESS through TCRdb and include only in-frame sequences with V and J called. Some clones fail to appear in such tables; in the studies checked, an unresolved V gene covers under half of the shortfall, and the cause of the remainder is unknown. In this sample the table shows roughly 2,500,000 clones, roughly 93% of which occur a single time. The ten largest make up approximately 0.35% of the sample. Material: naive CD4+ T cells from PBMCs. The cell subset or site label on this specimen signifies: CD45RA+ positively selected. The receptor set was obtained from a man younger than 35 in good health. Some clones in this sample may be carry-over from other donors' samples.

The chain is built from TRBV19 and TRBJ1-5; 7 positions agree with TRBD1. Germline V gene lookup returns CDR1 LNHDA and CDR2 SQIVND (reference sequence). Trimming cost V 6 bases and J 7 bases; bases outside gene matches: 18. This CDR3 contains 17 residues. In DNA, the CDR3 is TGTGCCAGTAGCCCGACCCCGGGACAGCGGGGTAGGCAGCCCCAGCATTTT. Translated: CASSPTPGQRGRQPQHF.

This clone was detected only a few times. Different DNA sequences within this sample yield the same CDR3. The rearrangement uses TRBV29-1 and TRBJ1-1; tentative D call: TRBD1 (5 bases). This CDR3 has 13 residues. Looked up from germline, CDR1 is SQVTM and CDR2 is ANQGSEA. V was cut by 3 bases and J by 0 bases, with 8 bases left in between. The CDR3 here is CSVEQGLNTEAFF. For the CDR3, the DNA is TGCAGCGTTGAGCAGGGATTGAACACTGAAGCTTTCTTT.

This clone was observed once. In the same sample, other DNA sequences code for this CDR3. The V and J genes are TRBV7-3 and TRBJ2-3, with D tentatively TRBD1 or TRBD2 (5 bases each). CDR3 size: 14 residues. Trimming took off 5 bases at V and 2 bases at J, with 11 bases between the two ends. Germline V CDR1 and CDR2: SGHTA, FQGTGA. The CDR3 bases are TGTGCCAGCAGCCCAGGGACGAACACAGATACGCAGTATTTT. Amino acid sequence: CASSPGTNTDTQYF.

The J gene is TRBJ1-4, the V gene TRBV4-1; D is possibly TRBD1 (5 bases). CDR3 size: 16 residues. From germline, CDR1 is MGHRA and CDR2 YSYEKL. V lost 4 bases to trimming and J lost 5 bases, with 17 bases between them. The CDR3 DNA reads TGCGCCAGCAGCCTCCGGAACCGGGACGGGAATGAAAAACTGTTTTTT. It encodes CASSLRNRDGNEKLFF.

A remark on this clone: Other nucleotide sequences from this sample produce the same CDR3. The rearrangement uses TRBV6-6 and TRBJ2-1, with D maybe TRBD1 (5 bases). CDR1 and CDR2 (germline): MNHNY, SVGAGI (reference sequence). The length of the CDR3 is 13 residues. The V gene lost 6 bases and the J gene lost 3 bases, with 9 bases spanning the gap. The CDR3 loop is CASSLDSYNEQFF. For the CDR3, the DNA is TGTGCCAGCAGCTTAGACAGCTACAATGAGCAGTTCTTC.

This chain uses TRBV6-5 with TRBJ1-2; 9 nucleotides align to TRBD1. This CDR3 spans 14 amino acids. V lost 6 bases to trimming and J lost 4 bases; unmatched junction nucleotides: 6. Per the germline V gene, CDR1 is MNHEY and CDR2 is SVGAGI. CDR3 sequence (DNA): TGTGCCAGCAGAGCGGACAGGGGAATCTATGGCTACACCTTC. Its protein is CASRADRGIYGYTF.

The chain employs TRBV15 and TRBJ2-1; possible D gene TRBD2, 5 bases. Trimming left V 2 bases short and J 6 bases short, with 14 bases between. In germline, CDR1 is LNHNV, CDR2 YYDKDF (reference sequence). The CDR3 has 15 residues. The CDR3 DNA sequence: TGTGCCACCAGCAGACCCAGGACCCGGGGCAATGAGCAGTTCTTC. Translating it yields CATSRPRTRGNEQFF.

The genes are TRBV9 and TRBJ1-2; D is unclear. Germline V CDR1 and CDR2: SGDLS, YYNGEE. CDR3 length: 17 residues. Between the trimmed V and J ends, which lost 3 bases and 5 bases, there was a span of 23 bases. CDR3 loop: CASSGPRTPRFAYGYTF. In DNA form, the CDR3 reads TGTGCCAGCAGCGGTCCCAGAACCCCTCGATTCGCTTATGGCTACACCTTC.

This clone was detected once. At the DNA level, this CDR3 is encoded by other sequences in the same sample as well. CDR3 coding DNA: TGTGCCAGCAGTTTAGGACTCTCATACGAGCAGTACTTC. It encodes CASSLGLSYEQYF. The J gene is TRBJ2-7, the V gene TRBV28; TRBD2 is a possible D gene (5 bases). Trimming stripped 2 bases from V and 4 bases from J, with 9 bases between. Germline V gene sequence: CDR1 MDHEN, CDR2 SYDVKM. This CDR3 has 13 residues.

About this clone: Other DNA sequences in this specimen translate into the identical CDR3. The V call is TRBV11-2, the J call TRBJ1-3; D possibly corresponds to TRBD1 (5 bases). The CDR3 loop spans 14 amino acids. Germline lookup yields CDR1 SGHAT and CDR2 FQNNGV. The ends were cut back, 0 bases at V and 4 bases at J, with 7 bases in the middle. The CDR3, as DNA: TGTGCCAGCAGCTTAGACAGGGTCGGAAACACCATATATTTT. Its protein product is CASSLDRVGNTIYF.

CDR3 in DNA: TGTGCCAGTAGTATAGTACAGGTTGGCACTGAAGCTTTCTTT. This codes for CASSIVQVGTEAFF. V usage is TRBV19 and J usage is TRBJ1-1, with D tentatively TRBD1 (5 bases). The CDR3 runs 14 residues. V lost 1 base and J lost 4, with 10 bases in between. Germline loops: CDR1 LNHDA, CDR2 SQIVND (reference sequence). Full variable domain (missing parts from reference TRBV19 and TRBJ1-1): DGGITQSPKYLFRKEGQNVTLSCEQNLNHDAMYWYRQDPGQGLRLIYYSQIVNDFQKGDIAEGYSVSREKKESFPLTVTSAQKNPTAFYLCASSIVQVGTEAFFGQGTRLTVV.

The chain links TRBV7-2 to TRBJ1-3; 8 bases map to TRBD1. This CDR3 has 16 amino acids. Germline CDR1 reads SGHTA; CDR2 reads FQGNSA. Trimming removed 5 bases from V and 2 bases from J; junction bases left unmatched: 8. CDR3: CASSLKGQGPGNTIYF. The CDR3 DNA reads as TGTGCCAGCAGCCTCAAAGGACAGGGCCCTGGAAACACCATATATTTT.

CDR3 in amino acids: CASSSRGRVSGTPYEQYF. The CDR3 bases are TGTGCCAGCAGTTCACGGGGGAGAGTAAGCGGAACCCCCTACGAGCAGTACTTC. The V call is TRBV27, the J call TRBJ2-7; D possibly corresponds to TRBD2 (6 bases). CDR3 length equals 18 residues. Trimming took 4 bases from V and 2 from J, leaving 24 bases between them. Germline loops: CDR1 MNHEY, CDR2 SMNVEV (reference sequence).

A word on this clone: The same CDR3 can be traced to other DNA sequences in this sample. The chain combines TRBV18 with TRBJ1-1; D is possibly TRBD1 (5 bases). V lost 5 bases and J 1 base, leaving 8 bases between the germline ends. CDR1 and CDR2 from the germline V gene are KGHSH and LQKENI. The length of the CDR3 is 13 residues. CDR3 amino acids: CASSSDRNTEAFF. The DNA for the CDR3 is TGTGCCAGCTCAAGCGACAGGAACACTGAAGCTTTCTTT.

The chain combines TRBV28 with TRBJ1-2; a weak D match, TRBD1 (6 bases). Germline-derived CDR1 and CDR2 are MDHEN and SYDVKM. This CDR3 is built from 16 residues. Trimming pared 6 bases from V and 3 bases from J, leaving 20 bases between. The CDR3 sequence: CASSGAYRDSHYGYTF. DNA of the CDR3: TGTGCCAGCAGCGGAGCCTACAGGGATTCCCACTATGGCTACACCTTC.

The rearrangement joins TRBV18 to TRBJ2-5; possibly TRBD1 for D (6 bases). V lost 3 bases, J lost 2 bases, and 19 bases lay in between. The CDR3 contains 17 residues. Germline CDR1 and CDR2: KGHSH and LQKENI. The CDR3 protein is CASSPLVGLGAQETQYF. The CDR3 DNA is TGTGCCAGCTCACCCTTGGTGGGATTGGGGGCGCAAGAGACCCAGTACTTC.

The V gene is TRBV5-1, the J gene TRBJ2-4; TRBD1 or TRBD2 may be the D gene (5 bases each). The length of the CDR3 is 13 residues. The germline V gene has CDR1 SGHRS and CDR2 YFSETQ. V was cut by 4 bases and J by 7 bases, with 12 bases left in between. The CDR3 DNA is TGCGCCAGCAGCCTTTTAGGGGACAACATTCAGTACTTC. Translation gives CASSLLGDNIQYF. Full variable domain (rest looked up from reference TRBV5-1 and TRBJ2-4): KAGVTQTPRYLIKTRGQQVTLSCSPISGHRSVSWYQQTPGQGLQFLFEYFSETQRNKGNFPGRFSGRQFSNSRSEMNVSTLELGDSALYLCASSLLGDNIQYFGAGTRLSVL.

V and J are TRBV15 and TRBJ1-1; possibly TRBD1 for D (6 bases). The CDR3 is 13 amino acids. The germline gives CDR1 LNHNV, CDR2 YYDKDF (reference sequence). Trimming took 3 bases from V and 6 from J, leaving 11 bases between them. CDR3 nucleotide sequence: TGTGCCACCAGCAGGACAGGAGGGGCTGAAGCTTTCTTT. This sequence encodes CATSRTGGAEAFF.

The rearrangement joins TRBV7-8 to TRBJ1-1, with D unresolved. Germline V gives CDR1 SGHVS, CDR2 FQNEAQ. The V end lost 3 bases, the J end lost 2 bases, and 16 bases lay between the germline ends. The CDR3 loop spans 16 amino acids. The CDR3 bases are TGTGCCAGCAGCTTTGACTTCACCTTTAAAAACACTGAAGCTTTCTTT. Translated: CASSFDFTFKNTEAFF.

V and J are TRBV18 and TRBJ2-1; D remains unclear. The V end lost 4 bases, the J end lost 8 bases, and 15 bases lay between the germline ends. CDR3 size: 14 residues. Germline V gene lookup returns CDR1 KGHSH and CDR2 LQKENI. This CDR3 reads CASSLQTPQDEQFF. CDR3 bases: TGTGCCAGCTCACTCCAGACTCCTCAGGATGAGCAGTTCTTC.